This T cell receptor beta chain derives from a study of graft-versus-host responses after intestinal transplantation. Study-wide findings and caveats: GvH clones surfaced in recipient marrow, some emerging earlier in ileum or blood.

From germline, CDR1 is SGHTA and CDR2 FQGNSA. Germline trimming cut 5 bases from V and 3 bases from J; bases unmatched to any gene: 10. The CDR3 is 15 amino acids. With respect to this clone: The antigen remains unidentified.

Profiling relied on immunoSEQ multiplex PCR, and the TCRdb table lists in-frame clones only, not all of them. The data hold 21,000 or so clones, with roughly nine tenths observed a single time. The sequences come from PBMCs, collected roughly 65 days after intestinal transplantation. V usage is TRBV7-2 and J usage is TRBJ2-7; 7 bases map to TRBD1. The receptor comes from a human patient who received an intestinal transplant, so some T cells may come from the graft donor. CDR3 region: CASSPRDRQLYEQYF. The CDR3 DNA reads TGTGCCAGCAGCCCCCGGGACAGACAACTCTACGAGCAGTACTTC.